This T cell receptor beta chain comes out of a study of blood T cell repertoires in COVID-19. Study summary: Sources were T cells, B-cell-depleted T cells, or PBMCs; the material itself was cDNA or gDNA.

Source study methods: Estimates of nucleated cell counts were drawn from the amplification of reference gene primers. Data came from immunoSEQ multiplex PCR; TCRdb stores just in-frame clones and leaves some out. V, J and clone size were drawn from that table, and D and trimming were deduced from the DNA. The repertoire holds fewer than 400,000 clones, with approximately 87% as singletons. Participants spanned ages roughly 18 to 95 years and resided in about two dozen US areas. Assignments of participants to cohorts depended upon their own reported clinical history. Looked up from germline, CDR1 is MDHEN and CDR2 is SYDVKM. The CDR3 runs to 13 residues. Trimming took 3 bases from V and 5 from J, leaving 10 bases between them.

This sequence was found in a woman between 45 and 65 years old who had recovered from COVID-19. The source material was PBMCs or T cells enriched from blood (not recorded which). The chain recombines TRBV28 with TRBJ1-2; D gene unclear. CDR3 amino acids: CASSLRGGYGYTF. DNA for the CDR3: TGTGCCAGCAGTTTGAGAGGAGGGTATGGCTACACCTTC.